Shown below are 12 T cell receptor beta chains from a single sample sequenced in a study of blood T cells in healthy people across ages. Together with a sample-barcoded 5' primer, a J-beta primer mix was included in a second PCR lasting about 6 to 11 cycles. TCRdb fed the 5' RACE reads into MiXCR, producing one record per CDR3 protein. The sample carries about 930,000 distinct CDR3 sequences, just under 30% recorded once. This same sample was also taken into another study, of T cells of mothers and their children.

Sequenced input: blood. The receptors were gathered from a woman aged 40 to 50 in good health.

This clonotype occurred many times. This rearrangement joins TRBV5-5 to TRBJ2-7; the match to TRBD1 covers 7 bases. CDR1 is SGHKS, CDR2 YYEKEE, per germline (reference sequence). With 10 bases clipped from V and 6 bases from J, the junction kept 7 bases outside the gene matches. The CDR3 length is 11 residues. CDR3 region: CASEQGREQYF. CDR3 sequence (DNA): TGTGCCTCCGAACAGGGGCGCGAGCAGTACTTC.

The rearrangement joins TRBV7-2 to TRBJ2-7; maybe TRBD2 (5 bases). Germline CDR1 reads SGHTA; CDR2 reads FQGNSA. Trimming shortened V by 5 bases and J by 6 bases, and 14 bases separated the two germline ends. The CDR3 covers 13 residues. The CDR3 DNA reads TGTGCCAGCAGCCAGAATAGCGTGGGCGAGCAGTACTTC. Amino acids: CASSQNSVGEQYF.

This clonotype occurred many times. J is TRBJ2-6 and V is TRBV3-1; D gene unclear. This CDR3 is built from 18 residues. Trimming left V 4 bases short and J 0 bases short, with 16 bases between. The V gene's germline CDR1 is LGHDT and CDR2 YNNKEL (reference sequence). CDR3 nucleotide sequence: TGTGCCAGCAGCCGGAGCGTCCGCCAAATCTCTGGGGCCAACGTCCTGACTTTC. As protein: CASSRSVRQISGANVLTF.

This clonotype was recorded many times. The chain links TRBV9 to TRBJ1-2, with D unresolved. Germline CDR1 reads SGDLS; CDR2 reads YYNGEE. The V gene lost 4 bases and the J gene lost 8 bases, with 18 bases spanning the gap. CDR3 length equals 14 residues. This CDR3 is CASSQLEAHGGYTF. CDR3 in DNA: TGTGCCAGCAGCCAATTAGAGGCGCACGGGGGCTACACCTTC.

The chain carries TRBV6-1 and TRBJ1-5; TRBD1 agrees at 7 bases. The CDR3 totals 14 residues. Losses at the gene ends were 6 bases for V and 7 bases for J; bases not matched to a gene: 9. Germline values: CDR1 MNHNS, CDR2 SASEGT. The CDR3: CASRLDRDVQPQHF. Here the CDR3 DNA reads TGTGCCAGCAGACTCGACAGGGATGTACAGCCCCAGCATTTT.

This clonotype has only a few counts. The gene calls are TRBV3-1 and TRBJ2-7, with D hard to call. CDR1 LGHDT and CDR2 YNNKEL come from the germline V gene (reference sequence). Between the trimmed V and J ends, which lost 1 base and 0 bases, there was a span of 10 bases. CDR3 size: 15 residues. The CDR3, as DNA: TGTGCCAGCAGCCAAGGAACCGAGACCTCCTACGAGCAGTACTTC. It yields the protein CASSQGTETSYEQYF.

A single count supports this clonotype. A read error may explain this, as a much larger clone is one base away. V usage is TRBV7-2 and J usage is TRBJ2-3; D remains unclear. There are 12 residues in the CDR3. CDR1 and CDR2 from the germline V gene are SGHTA and FQGNSA. The CDR3 nucleotides are TGTGCCAACAGCCGCTTCACAGATACGCAGTATTTT. As protein: CANSRFTDTQYF.

This clonotype was seen only a few times. J is TRBJ2-7 and V is TRBV28; TRBD1 agrees at 11 bases. After removal of 5 bases from V and 6 bases from J, the junction contained 6 bases not matched to a gene. Germline lookup yields CDR1 MDHEN and CDR2 SYDVKM. CDR3 length equals 14 residues. The CDR3 loop is CASSTTGTGGEQYF. Written as DNA, the CDR3 is TGTGCCAGCAGTACCACCGGGACAGGGGGCGAGCAGTACTTC.

This clonotype was recorded many times. This sequence joins TRBV7-2 and TRBJ1-2; D is perhaps TRBD1 (6 bases). CDR3 length equals 13 residues. The germline gives CDR1 SGHTA, CDR2 FQGNSA. The V gene lost 5 bases and the J gene lost 6 bases, with 13 bases spanning the gap. CDR3 sequence reads: CASSRTGLDGYTF. DNA for the CDR3: TGTGCCAGCAGCCGTACAGGGTTAGATGGCTACACCTTC.

This clonotype was observed at least ten times. The chain uses TRBV12-3 or TRBV12-4 and TRBJ2-7, with a weak D call TRBD2 (6 bases). This CDR3 contains 12 residues. Trimming left V 1 base short and J 5 bases short, with 6 bases between. CDR3 in amino acids: CASSLGGDEQYF. In DNA form, the CDR3 reads TGTGCCAGCAGTTTAGGGGGGGACGAGCAGTACTTC.

There are many counts of this clonotype. The genes are TRBV7-2 and TRBJ2-7; D uncertain. The CDR3 spans 12 residues. Trimming removed 4 bases from V and 3 bases from J, with 7 bases in between. CDR1 SGHTA and CDR2 FQGNSA come from the germline V gene. CDR3: CASSSFHYEQYF. The CDR3 DNA follows: TGTGCCAGCAGCTCATTTCACTACGAGCAGTACTTC.

This clonotype was observed a handful of times. The rearrangement links TRBV11-2 to TRBJ1-1; the D gene is possibly TRBD1 (5 bases). Germline-derived CDR1 and CDR2 are SGHAT and FQNNGV. This CDR3 has 15 amino acids. V lost 7 bases, J lost 5 bases, and 20 bases lay in between. DNA of the CDR3: TGTGCCAGCACTAGGCTAAGGGGCGCGAGGACTGAAGCTTTCTTT. Protein: CASTRLRGARTEAFF.